This T cell receptor beta chain stems from a study of lymphopenia after photon versus proton radiotherapy. Study findings and constraints: Only patients who died were analyzed for survival; proton advantage is unproven.

V gave up 1 base and J gave up 3 bases, with 7 bases separating them. The CDR3 extends over 14 amino acids. Per the germline V gene, CDR1 is SGHTA and CDR2 is FQGNSA. Worth noting for this clone: Its antigen is as yet unknown.

The assay was immunoSEQ multiplex PCR, and TCRdb's table has in-frame clones only and misses some. The sample carries 75,000 or so clones, around 83% recorded once. This receptor was identified in a man aged 60-69 years with pancreatic cancer. The specimen was peripheral blood, collected from a patient treated with proton-based radiotherapy. This chain links TRBV7-2 with TRBJ2-1, with TRBD2 as a possible D gene (6 bases). CDR3 sequence reads: CASSLVGGYNEQFF. Written as DNA, the CDR3 is TGTGCCAGCAGCTTAGTGGGGGGCTACAATGAGCAGTTCTTC.